Listed here are 5 T cell receptor beta chains from one sample, sequenced in a study of T-cell memory formation after mild COVID-19. TCRdb used MiXCR to reprocess the 5' RACE reads, holding one entry per CDR3 protein. The sample carries over 70,000 distinct CDR3 sequences, about 14% recorded once. Material for sequencing was PBMCs or a T cell subset sorted from them (not recorded which). The receptors stem from a man between 18 and 35 years old who had mild COVID-19 (a few samples of this study predate the infection). Cell type and time point are not known.

The chain couples TRBV9 to TRBJ1-2; 7 nucleotides align to TRBD1. J gave up 5 bases and V 3 bases, and 10 bases lay outside the gene matches. The CDR3 length is 15 residues. Germline assignment: CDR1 SGDLS and CDR2 YYNGEE. CDR3 DNA: TGTGCCAGCAGCGGAACCACAGGGGTGGGGTATGGCTACACCTTC. This gives the protein CASSGTTGVGYGYTF.

The V gene is TRBV7-9, the J gene TRBJ1-2; D call uncertain. Germline-derived CDR1 and CDR2 are SEHNR and FQNEAQ (reference sequence). The CDR3 consists of 12 residues. The ends were cut back, 0 bases at V and 11 bases at J, with 10 bases in the middle. The CDR3, as DNA: TGTGCCAGCAGCTTAGCGGTGGAGGGTTACACCTTC. This sequence encodes CASSLAVEGYTF.

The V gene is TRBV4-2, the J gene TRBJ2-5, with 14 positions matching TRBD2. The V segment lost 6 bases and the J segment 2 bases; nucleotides outside the gene matches: 8. The CDR3 length is 17 residues. CDR1 and CDR2 (germline): LGHNA, YNFKEQ. CDR3 amino acids: CASSLGTSGGPQETQYF. The CDR3 nucleotides are TGTGCCAGCAGTCTAGGGACTAGCGGGGGACCACAAGAGACCCAGTACTTC.

Written as DNA, the CDR3 is TGTGCCAGCAGCTTGGGACAGGGGGCTGGAAACACCATATATTTT. Translated, it gives CASSLGQGAGNTIYF. This chain joins TRBV7-6 and TRBJ1-3, with 11 bases fitting TRBD1. Germline V CDR1 and CDR2: SGHVS, FNYEAQ. This CDR3 spans 15 amino acids. V dropped 3 bases and J dropped 2; count of bases not matched to a gene: 0.

This clonotype was seen many times. The chain has TRBV6-5 and TRBJ2-2; no firm D call. V was trimmed by 7 bases and J by 7 bases, leaving 10 bases between them. The CDR3 spans 12 residues. Germline CDR1 MNHEY, CDR2 SVGAGI. The CDR3 DNA sequence: TGTGCCAGCACTCCAAATAACGGGGAGCTGTTTTTT. Translated: CASTPNNGELFF.